Each of the 22 T cell receptor beta chains below was sequenced from the same sample in a study of T cell responses to AZD1222 COVID-19 vaccine. Sequencing was performed with immunoSEQ multiplex PCR; in TCRdb, only in-frame clones are kept and a portion is missing. The table has about 110,000 clones, roughly 90% seen once. The material was peripheral blood, obtained on day 0 of AZD1222 vaccination. Receptors were obtained from an adult in good health.

The chain has TRBV16 and TRBJ1-1; a weak D match, TRBD1 (6 bases). V dropped 3 bases and J dropped 1 base, with 18 bases sitting between them. Germline values: CDR1 KGHSY, CDR2 FQNENV. The CDR3 totals 17 residues. CDR3: CASSQPGQGRENTEAFF. The CDR3 DNA reads as TGTGCCAGCAGCCAGCCAGGGCAGGGGAGGGAGAACACTGAAGCTTTCTTT.

This clone was picked up one time. This rearrangement joins TRBV19 to TRBJ1-5; TRBD1 might be the D (6 bases). V was trimmed by 7 bases and J by 7 bases, leaving 17 bases between them. CDR3 length: 14 residues. Germline CDR1 LNHDA, CDR2 SQIVND (reference sequence). CDR3 residues: CASTPMGGGQPQHF. Here the CDR3 DNA reads TGTGCCAGTACCCCGATGGGGGGCGGGCAGCCCCAGCATTTT.

The chain has TRBV12-3 or TRBV12-4 and TRBJ2-1; 9 bases line up with TRBD1. There are 11 residues in the CDR3. J was trimmed by 10 bases and V by 6 bases; bases with no gene match: 1. The chain's CDR3 is CASRGQGEQFF. CDR3 bases: TGTGCCAGCAGGGGACAGGGAGAGCAGTTCTTC.

This chain joins TRBV3-1 (or the pseudogene TRBV3-2) and TRBJ1-2, with D possibly matching TRBD1 (5 bases). Germline assignment: CDR1 LGHDT and CDR2 YNNKEL (reference sequence). This CDR3 is 13 amino acids long. V was cut by 1 base and J by 7 bases, with 10 bases left in between. CDR3 nucleotide sequence: TGTGCCAGCAGCCAAGGGCCGGGGGGTGGCTACACCTTC. Protein sequence: CASSQGPGGGYTF.

This chain joins TRBV5-1 and TRBJ2-5, with D unclear. V dropped 1 base and J dropped 3 bases, with 10 bases sitting between them. The CDR3 consists of 14 residues. Germline V gene sequence: CDR1 SGHRS, CDR2 YFSETQ. CDR3 region: CASSLSIPKETQYF. DNA of the CDR3: TGCGCCAGCAGCTTGAGCATCCCTAAAGAGACCCAGTACTTC.

V gene TRBV6-2 or TRBV6-3 combines with J gene TRBJ1-1; D remains ambiguous. CDR3 length: 14 amino acids. CDR1 MNHEY and CDR2 SVGEGT come from the germline V gene. The germline V and J ends were trimmed by 5 bases and 8 bases, with 18 bases remaining between them. The CDR3 here is CASSREGISREAFF. The CDR3 DNA is TGTGCCAGCAGTCGAGAAGGGATTTCGAGGGAAGCTTTCTTT.

The V call is TRBV11-2, the J call TRBJ2-1, with 9 bases aligning to TRBD2. Trimming took 1 base from V and 4 from J; bases not matched to a gene: 5. The germline V gene has CDR1 SGHAT and CDR2 FQNNGV. This CDR3 comprises 16 residues. The DNA for the CDR3 is TGTGCCAGCAGCTTAGGGGCGGGAGGGGGTTACAATGAGCAGTTCTTC. It yields the protein CASSLGAGGGYNEQFF.

The chain uses TRBV2 and TRBJ1-5, with 11 bases identical to TRBD1. Germline CDR1 reads SNHLY; CDR2 reads FYNNEI. V dropped 4 bases and J dropped 6; count of bases not matched to a gene: 2. This CDR3 contains 14 residues. The CDR3, as DNA: TGTGCCAGCAGTGGGACAGGGGGCTCTCAGCCCCAGCATTTT. This gives the protein CASSGTGGSQPQHF.

V and J are TRBV5-1 and TRBJ2-7; 9 bases agree with TRBD1. CDR3 length equals 19 residues. Germline CDR1 is SGHRS and CDR2 is YFSETQ. Trimming at V came to 2 bases and at J to 1 base, leaving 16 bases not matched to a gene. The CDR3 coding sequence is TGCGCCAGCAGCTTCGGAACAGCGACCGGGACAGGGTTTTCCTACGAGCAGTACTTC. Translated: CASSFGTATGTGFSYEQYF.

The rearrangement links TRBV7-6 to TRBJ2-5; 8 positions agree with TRBD2. This CDR3 has 16 residues. Germline V gene lookup returns CDR1 SGHVS and CDR2 FNYEAQ. V was pared by 1 base and J by 0 bases, with 4 bases of the junction left unmatched. This CDR3 is CASSLGASGYQETQYF. The CDR3 DNA is TGTGCCAGCAGCTTAGGGGCTAGCGGGTACCAAGAGACCCAGTACTTC.

This rearrangement joins TRBV19 to TRBJ2-7; the D gene is possibly TRBD1 (6 bases). Germline V gene sequence: CDR1 LNHDA, CDR2 SQIVND (reference sequence). This CDR3 region has 16 residues. Trimming cost V 0 bases and J 2 bases, with 14 bases left between them. CDR3 in amino acids: CASSIEVNRVPYEQYF. In nucleotides, the CDR3 is TGTGCCAGTAGTATAGAAGTCAACAGGGTTCCCTACGAGCAGTACTTC.

The chain recombines TRBV10-2 with TRBJ1-5, with D perhaps TRBD1 (6 bases). V shed 6 bases and J shed 3 bases, with 9 bases lying between them. This CDR3 has 13 residues. Germline CDR1 WSHSY, CDR2 SAAADI. The CDR3 DNA reads as TGCGCCAGCAGGGACAGTGACAATCAGCCCCAGCATTTT. Its protein product is CASRDSDNQPQHF.

CDR3 sequence reads: CASSSPQSGNSPLHF. The DNA of the CDR3 is TGTGCCAGCAGCTCACCCCAGTCGGGTAATTCACCCCTCCACTTT. The rearrangement uses TRBV11-2 and TRBJ1-6; unclear D gene. V was clipped by 4 bases and J by 6 bases, with 13 bases between them. This CDR3 comprises 15 residues. CDR1 SGHAT and CDR2 FQNNGV come from the germline V gene.

DNA for the CDR3: TGTGCCAGCAGGCCGGGGGGGGCGGGCTATGGCTACACCTTC. This gives the protein CASRPGGAGYGYTF. The chain has TRBV6-5 and TRBJ1-2; perhaps TRBD1 as D (6 bases). Trimming took 6 bases from V and 4 from J, leaving 15 bases between them. CDR1 is MNHEY, CDR2 SVGAGI, per germline. This CDR3 spans 14 amino acids.

The genes are TRBV27 and TRBJ2-7; TRBD2 matches at 9 bases. Germline V lookup: CDR1 MNHEY, CDR2 SMNVEV (reference sequence). The CDR3 contains 14 residues. With 11 bases clipped from V and 6 bases from J, the junction kept 14 bases outside the gene matches. The CDR3 coding sequence is TGTGCCTCAAAGAGGCGGGAGGGCCTGAGCGAGCAGTACTTC. Residues: CASKRREGLSEQYF.

V gene TRBV27 combines with J gene TRBJ1-5, with D tentatively TRBD1 (5 bases). From germline, CDR1 is MNHEY and CDR2 SMNVEV (reference sequence). The ends were cut back, 5 bases at V and 4 bases at J, with 12 bases in the middle. The CDR3 length is 14 residues. This chain's CDR3 is CASSGGTQNQPQHF. The CDR3 nucleotides read TGTGCCAGCAGTGGCGGGACGCAGAATCAGCCCCAGCATTTT.

The V and J genes are TRBV19 and TRBJ2-1; possible D gene TRBD2, 6 bases. V lost 5 bases and J 4 bases, leaving 15 bases between the germline ends. The length of the CDR3 is 15 residues. In germline, CDR1 is LNHDA, CDR2 SQIVND (reference sequence). The CDR3 region is CASSAWGVPYNEQFF. As DNA, the CDR3 is TGTGCCAGTAGTGCCTGGGGGGTCCCATACAATGAGCAGTTCTTC.

The chain couples TRBV7-9 to TRBJ1-1; D is perhaps TRBD1 (6 bases). CDR1 is SEHNR and CDR2 is FQNEAQ in the germline V gene (reference sequence). The CDR3 runs 14 residues. V was clipped by 2 bases and J by 4 bases, with 11 bases between them. The CDR3: CASSLQGGGTEAFF. Here the CDR3 DNA reads TGTGCCAGCAGCTTACAGGGAGGGGGCACTGAAGCTTTCTTT. Supplemented by reference TRBV7-9 and TRBJ1-1, the full variable domain reads DTGVSQNPRHKITKRGQNVTFRCDPISEHNRLYWYRQTLGQGPEFLTYFQNEAQLEKSRLLSDRFSAERPKGSFSTLEIQRTEQGDSAMYLCASSLQGGGTEAFFGQGTRLTVV.

The V call is TRBV6-7, the J call TRBJ2-1; D possibly corresponds to TRBD2 (7 bases). TRBV6-7 is an open reading frame, and its role is uncertain. V was cut by 10 bases and J by 9 bases, with 19 bases left in between. The CDR3 has 13 amino acids. The CDR3 DNA follows: TGTGCCATCACATGGCGGGGGCTCGTTGAGCAGTTCTTC. Residues: CAITWRGLVEQFF.

The V and J genes are TRBV19 and TRBJ1-5; the match to TRBD1 covers 11 bases. This CDR3 is built from 18 residues. Germline-derived CDR1 and CDR2 are LNHDA and SQIVND (reference sequence). V dropped 4 bases and J dropped 3; count of bases not matched to a gene: 11. The CDR3 protein is CASSRGAGTGGTNQPQHF. CDR3 coding DNA: TGTGCCAGTAGTAGGGGTGCCGGGACAGGGGGGACCAATCAGCCCCAGCATTTT.

The chain uses TRBV12-3 or TRBV12-4 and TRBJ1-1, with 8 bases lining up with TRBD1. The trim removed 6 bases at V and 11 bases at J, leaving 8 bases unmatched. The CDR3 is 12 amino acids. The CDR3 coding sequence is TGTGCCAGCAGGCCGGGACAGGAGGATGCTTTCTTT. Amino acids: CASRPGQEDAFF.

The chain employs TRBV1 and TRBJ2-3; TRBD2 is taken as the D call from the table, unchecked against the DNA. TRBV1 is given as a pseudogene. CDR3 length: 18 amino acids. CDR3: CTSSQVTSGSLETDTQYF. The CDR3 DNA reads as TGCACCAGCAGCCAAGTCACTAGCGGGAGTCTAGAGACAGATACGCAGTATTTT.